This entry lists 30 T cell receptor beta chains sequenced from one sample in a study of shared clonotypes between healthy human individuals. Libraries were prepared by immunoSEQ multiplex PCR; TCRdb keeps only in-frame clonotypes and omits some of them. The table lists 2 million to 3 million clones, 93% of them singletons. Input material: naive CD4+ T cells from PBMCs. The subset is: CD45RA+ positively selected. The receptors shown here come from a man between 18 and 29 years old in good health. Some clones in this sample may be carry-over from other donors' samples.

The chain joins TRBV5-1 to TRBJ2-3, with 11 positions matching TRBD2. The junction had 3 bases not matched to a gene; V was cut back by 0 bases and J by 6 bases. CDR1 is SGHRS, CDR2 YFSETQ, per germline. The CDR3 covers 15 residues. The CDR3 DNA follows: TGCGCCAGCAGCTTGGCCTCTAGCGGGAGGGATACGCAGTATTTT. It yields the protein CASSLASSGRDTQYF. The complete variable domain, with remaining parts taken from reference TRBV5-1 and TRBJ2-3, reads KAGVTQTPRYLIKTRGQQVTLSCSPISGHRSVSWYQQTPGQGLQFLFEYFSETQRNKGNFPGRFSGRQFSNSRSEMNVSTLELGDSALYLCASSLASSGRDTQYFGPGTRLTVL.

The gene calls are TRBV29-1 and TRBJ1-2; 7 bases match TRBD1. Germline-derived CDR1 and CDR2 are SQVTM and ANQGSEA. V lost 6 bases, J lost 7 bases, and 14 bases stayed unmatched. This CDR3 spans 14 amino acids. Written as DNA, the CDR3 is TGCAGCGTCTGGGGTCCCTCAGGGGGGGGTGGCTACACCTTC. Amino acids: CSVWGPSGGGGYTF.

V gene TRBV9 combines with J gene TRBJ2-2; 8 positions match TRBD2. Trimming took 3 bases from V and 2 from J; bases not matched to a gene: 3. This CDR3 has 15 residues. Germline V gives CDR1 SGDLS, CDR2 YYNGEE. DNA for the CDR3: TGTGCCAGCAGCGGGACTAGCACAAACACCGGGGAGCTGTTTTTT. It is translated as CASSGTSTNTGELFF.

This chain joins TRBV2 and TRBJ1-4; unclear D gene. Germline V CDR1 and CDR2: SNHLY, FYNNEI. The CDR3 spans 15 residues. The V and J ends lost 9 bases and 0 bases respectively, with 14 bases between them. In DNA, the CDR3 is TGTGCCAGTTTGGTAAAGGGCGCAACTAATGAAAAACTGTTTTTT. Protein product: CASLVKGATNEKLFF.

The chain joins TRBV18 to TRBJ2-1; TRBD1 is a possible D gene (5 bases). The CDR3 runs 15 residues. Per the germline V gene, CDR1 is KGHSH and CDR2 is LQKENI. Trimming took off 3 bases at V and 8 bases at J, with 17 bases between the two ends. The CDR3 loop is CASSPDQGRVHEQFF. The DNA of the CDR3 is TGTGCCAGCTCACCCGACCAGGGCAGGGTACATGAGCAGTTCTTC. The whole variable domain, filled in from reference TRBV18 and TRBJ2-1, reads NAGVMQNPRHLVRRRGQEARLRCSPMKGHSHVYWYRQLPEEGLKFMVYLQKENIIDESGMPKERFSAEFPKEGPSILRIQQVVRGDSAAYFCASSPDQGRVHEQFFGPGTRLTVL.

This rearrangement joins TRBV18 to TRBJ1-2, with D uncertain. The V and J ends lost 6 bases and 6 bases respectively, with 14 bases between them. The V gene's germline CDR1 is KGHSH and CDR2 LQKENI. This CDR3 comprises 13 residues. The CDR3 DNA is TGTGCCAGCTCTCCAGTCCCAACAAATGGCTACACCTTC. Its translation: CASSPVPTNGYTF.

The CDR3 is CASSQDRTSGRNEQFF. For the CDR3, the DNA is TGCGCCAGCAGCCAAGATCGTACTAGCGGGAGGAATGAGCAGTTCTTC. The chain uses TRBV4-1 and TRBJ2-1, with 12 bases lining up with TRBD2. Looked up from germline, CDR1 is MGHRA and CDR2 is YSYEKL. Trimming took 0 bases from V and 7 from J; bases not matched to a gene: 4. The CDR3 length is 16 residues.

This rearrangement joins TRBV19 to TRBJ1-5, with 7 nucleotides matching TRBD1. This CDR3 spans 15 amino acids. Germline CDR1 is LNHDA and CDR2 is SQIVND (reference sequence). V shed 3 bases, J shed 0 bases, and the junction held 2 bases outside the gene matches. This CDR3 is CASSIYRGSNQPQHF. The DNA for the CDR3 is TGTGCCAGTAGTATTTACAGGGGTAGCAATCAGCCCCAGCATTTT.

The chain carries TRBV7-9 and TRBJ2-7, with D perhaps TRBD2 (5 bases). Germline V gives CDR1 SEHNR, CDR2 FQNEAQ (reference sequence). Deletions cut 4 bases from V and 5 bases from J, with 15 bases between. The CDR3 length is 14 residues. Here the CDR3 reads CASSSRGSPDEQYF. The CDR3 coding sequence is TGTGCCAGCAGCTCCAGAGGGTCCCCCGACGAGCAGTACTTC.

This chain connects TRBV5-1 to TRBJ2-5; TRBD1 agrees at 7 bases. Germline V gene lookup returns CDR1 SGHRS and CDR2 YFSETQ. The CDR3 covers 13 residues. J gave up 1 base and V 9 bases, and 6 bases lay outside the gene matches. CDR3 loop: CATGDRAQETQYF. CDR3 nucleotide sequence: TGCGCCACCGGAGACAGGGCCCAAGAGACCCAGTACTTC.

This chain joins TRBV7-6 and TRBJ2-1, with 8 bases aligning to TRBD1. Trimming removed 5 bases from V and 2 bases from J; junction bases left unmatched: 8. The germline V gene has CDR1 SGHVS and CDR2 FNYEAQ. The CDR3 runs to 16 residues. CDR3 protein: CASSPRDRSTYNEQFF. As DNA, the CDR3 is TGTGCCAGCAGCCCGAGGGACAGGTCGACCTACAATGAGCAGTTCTTC.

This chain joins TRBV7-3 and TRBJ2-1; either TRBD1 or TRBD2 may supply D (5 bases each). Germline V gene sequence: CDR1 SGHTA, CDR2 FQGTGA. The CDR3 totals 15 residues. V shed 4 bases and J shed 2 bases, with 12 bases lying between them. CDR3 sequence reads: CASSWDRDPYNEQFF. The CDR3 DNA reads as TGTGCCAGCAGCTGGGACCGGGACCCCTACAATGAGCAGTTCTTC.

The chain is built from TRBV27 and TRBJ2-7; 7 positions agree with TRBD2. The CDR3 sequence is 14 residues long. Germline CDR1 MNHEY, CDR2 SMNVEV (reference sequence). V lost 3 bases and J lost 4; bases outside the gene matches: 6. The CDR3: CASSFSGRNYEQYF. In DNA, the CDR3 is TGTGCCAGCAGTTTTTCCGGGAGGAATTACGAGCAGTACTTC.

This rearrangement joins TRBV6-4 to TRBJ2-2, with TRBD1 matching 9 bases. CDR1 is MRHNA and CDR2 is SNTAGT in the germline V gene. V was pared by 6 bases and J by 4 bases, with 9 bases of the junction left unmatched. This CDR3 spans 16 amino acids. The CDR3 region is CASRPGGTGITGELFF. As DNA, the CDR3 is TGTGCCAGCAGACCCGGGGGGACAGGGATCACCGGGGAGCTGTTTTTT.

There are a few counts of this clone. The chain is built from TRBV20-1 and TRBJ1-2; D gene uncertain. The length of the CDR3 is 11 residues. Trimming removed 5 bases from V and 2 bases from J, with 6 bases in between. Germline-derived CDR1 and CDR2 are DFQATT and SNEGSKA (reference sequence). As DNA, the CDR3 is TGCAGTGCTCCAGAGAACTATGGCTACACCTTC. Its translation: CSAPENYGYTF.

This chain joins TRBV6-5 and TRBJ1-3, with a tentative D call TRBD1 (5 bases). V was trimmed by 6 bases and J by 0 bases, leaving 12 bases between them. Germline CDR1 and CDR2: MNHEY and SVGAGI. The CDR3 is 15 amino acids. In DNA, the CDR3 is TGTGCCAGCAGACTAAACAGGTTCTCTGGAAACACCATATATTTT. Encoded protein: CASRLNRFSGNTIYF.

The chain joins TRBV6-1 to TRBJ1-3; D gene uncertain. The length of the CDR3 is 15 residues. Looked up from germline, CDR1 is MNHNS and CDR2 is SASEGT. Trimming took off 0 bases at V and 2 bases at J, with 8 bases between the two ends. CDR3 coding DNA: TGTGCCAGCAGTGAAGCGGGTCTAGCTGGAAACACCATATATTTT. Translated, it gives CASSEAGLAGNTIYF.

V is TRBV4-3 and J is TRBJ2-3, with unresolved D. The CDR3 runs to 15 residues. The V gene's germline CDR1 is LGHNA and CDR2 YSLEER. V lost 0 bases and J lost 0, with 7 bases in between. This chain's CDR3 is CASSQDLWSTDTQYF. CDR3 nucleotide sequence: TGCGCCAGCAGCCAAGATTTATGGAGCACAGATACGCAGTATTTT.

This clone was recorded once. V usage is TRBV6-5 and J usage is TRBJ2-3; TRBD1 matches 7 bases. Germline V gene lookup returns CDR1 MNHEY and CDR2 SVGAGI. CDR3 length equals 14 residues. The V and J ends lost 10 bases and 0 bases, in that order; junction bases with no gene match: 7. The CDR3 protein is CATTDRLSTDTQYF. CDR3 DNA: TGTGCCACCACGGACAGGCTGAGCACAGATACGCAGTATTTT.

The chain has TRBV7-9 and TRBJ2-3; TRBD1 matches 10 bases. Germline trimming cut 3 bases from V and 2 bases from J; bases unmatched to any gene: 8. Germline V gene data show CDR1 as SEHNR and CDR2 as FQNEAQ (reference sequence). The CDR3 extends over 17 amino acids. The CDR3 DNA reads TGTGCCAGCAGCTTGTCCGCCGGGACAGGGGTCACAGATACGCAGTATTTT. This encodes CASSLSAGTGVTDTQYF. Together with reference TRBV7-9 and TRBJ2-3, the CDR3 gives the full variable domain: DTGVSQNPRHKITKRGQNVTFRCDPISEHNRLYWYRQTLGQGPEFLTYFQNEAQLEKSRLLSDRFSAERPKGSFSTLEIQRTEQGDSAMYLCASSLSAGTGVTDTQYFGPGTRLTVL.

Points on this clone: Other DNA sequences within the sample encode an identical CDR3. The chain employs TRBV9 and TRBJ1-5; a possible D gene is TRBD1 (5 bases). CDR3 length: 14 residues. CDR1 and CDR2 (germline): SGDLS, YYNGEE. V was cut by 0 bases and J by 7 bases, with 11 bases left in between. CDR3 sequence reads: CASSVDDRGQPQHF. CDR3 nucleotide sequence: TGTGCCAGCAGCGTAGACGACCGGGGCCAGCCCCAGCATTTT.

The rearrangement links TRBV19 to TRBJ1-3; unclear D gene. The CDR3 is made up of 14 amino acids. From germline, CDR1 is LNHDA and CDR2 SQIVND (reference sequence). V lost 6 bases and J lost 2, with 11 bases in between. The CDR3 DNA reads as TGTGCCAGTAGCGGAGGGAAGGCTGGAAACACCATATATTTT. The encoded protein is CASSGGKAGNTIYF.

The V call is TRBV6-5, the J call TRBJ2-1; unclear D gene. This CDR3 is built from 16 residues. Germline CDR1 and CDR2: MNHEY and SVGAGI. V lost 0 bases and J lost 10, with 19 bases in between. In DNA form, the CDR3 reads TGTGCCAGCAGTTACTCGGTGGACGAGTACAATGTAGAGCAGTTCTTC. Protein product: CASSYSVDEYNVEQFF.

The CDR3 loop reads CASSLRDRVNEQFF. CDR3 sequence (DNA): TGTGCCAGCAGTTTACGGGACAGGGTTAATGAGCAGTTCTTC. The chain employs TRBV27 and TRBJ2-1, with 9 nucleotides matching TRBD1. CDR1 is MNHEY and CDR2 is SMNVEV in the germline V gene (reference sequence). The CDR3 consists of 14 residues. J gave up 7 bases and V 2 bases, and 3 bases lay outside the gene matches.

The chain couples TRBV2 to TRBJ1-1; D unclear. This CDR3 is 12 amino acids long. From germline, CDR1 is SNHLY and CDR2 FYNNEI. V shed 10 bases and J shed 11 bases, with 20 bases lying between them. The CDR3 bases are TGTGCCACAGGAAAGGGCCCAGAAGTGGCTTTCTTT. Translation: CATGKGPEVAFF.

This clone was detected only a few times. This chain links TRBV5-4 with TRBJ2-7, with 14 nucleotides matching TRBD2. The junction had 2 bases not matched to a gene; V was cut back by 3 bases and J by 6 bases. CDR3 length: 14 residues. The germline CDR1 and CDR2 sequences are SGHNT and YYREEE (reference sequence). CDR3 residues: CASSSGTSGSEQYF. The CDR3 nucleotides read TGTGCCAGCAGCTCCGGGACTAGCGGGAGCGAGCAGTACTTC.

The chain is built from TRBV5-1 and TRBJ2-1; 8 bases are shared with TRBD2. Trimming removed 1 base from V and 2 bases from J; junction bases left unmatched: 14. Germline CDR1 SGHRS, CDR2 YFSETQ. This CDR3 has 19 residues. The CDR3 protein is CASSLSYVDSGVPYNEQFF. For the CDR3, the DNA is TGCGCCAGCAGCTTGTCGTATGTGGATAGCGGGGTTCCCTACAATGAGCAGTTCTTC. Full variable domain (remainder filled in from reference TRBV5-1 and TRBJ2-1): KAGVTQTPRYLIKTRGQQVTLSCSPISGHRSVSWYQQTPGQGLQFLFEYFSETQRNKGNFPGRFSGRQFSNSRSEMNVSTLELGDSALYLCASSLSYVDSGVPYNEQFFGPGTRLTVL.

This sequence joins TRBV5-1 and TRBJ2-4; D uncertain. CDR1 is SGHRS, CDR2 YFSETQ, per germline. V was shortened by 4 bases and J by 9 bases, with 20 bases between the two germline ends. The CDR3 has 15 amino acids. The CDR3 protein is CASSAESSRVSIQYF. The CDR3 nucleotides are TGCGCCAGCAGCGCGGAATCTAGTAGGGTTAGCATTCAGTACTTC.

The chain combines TRBV9 with TRBJ1-4; the D is unclear. The V end lost 4 bases, the J end lost 3 bases, and 13 bases lay between the germline ends. CDR3 length: 15 residues. Germline V gene lookup returns CDR1 SGDLS and CDR2 YYNGEE. In DNA form, the CDR3 reads TGTGCCAGCAGCCGGCGGGAGGCTTCTAATGAAAAACTGTTTTTT. Its protein product is CASSRREASNEKLFF.

The chain has TRBV20-1 and TRBJ2-2; D ambiguous. Trimming shortened V by 6 bases and J by 3 bases, and 5 bases separated the two germline ends. There are 11 residues in the CDR3. Germline CDR1 and CDR2: DFQATT and SNEGSKA (reference sequence). The CDR3 coding sequence is TGCAGTGCGAGGCACACCGGGGAGCTGTTTTTT. This gives the protein CSARHTGELFF.